This section outlines one T cell receptor beta chain sequence together with its context. Here immunoSEQ multiplex PCR was the method, and the copy in TCRdb shows in-frame clones only, minus some. The table lists about 140,000 clones, nearly 85% of them singletons. The data belong to a study of blood T cell repertoires in COVID-19. Losses at the gene ends were 8 bases for V and 1 base for J; bases not matched to a gene: 6. CDR1 and CDR2 (germline): SQVTM, ANQGSEA. The CDR3 length is 13 residues. This TCR came from a human donor in a cohort sampled during active COVID-19. The genes are TRBV29-1 and TRBJ1-2, with 8 bases that match TRBD1. The specimen sequenced was peripheral blood. CDR3 nucleotide sequence: TGCAGCATCGGACAGGGTGGTAACTATGGCTACACCTTC. This codes for CSIGQGGNYGYTF.